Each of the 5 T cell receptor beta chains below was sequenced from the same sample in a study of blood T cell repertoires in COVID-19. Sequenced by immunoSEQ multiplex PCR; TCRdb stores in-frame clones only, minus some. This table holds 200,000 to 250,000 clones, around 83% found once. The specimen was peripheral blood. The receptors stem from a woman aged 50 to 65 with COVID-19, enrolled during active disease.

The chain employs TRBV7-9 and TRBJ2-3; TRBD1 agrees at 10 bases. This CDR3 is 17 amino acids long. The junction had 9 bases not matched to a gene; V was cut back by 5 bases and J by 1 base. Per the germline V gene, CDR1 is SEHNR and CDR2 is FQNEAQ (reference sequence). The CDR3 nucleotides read TGTGCCAGCAGCCTCGGACAGGGGGAATTGGGCACAGATACGCAGTATTTT. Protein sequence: CASSLGQGELGTDTQYF.

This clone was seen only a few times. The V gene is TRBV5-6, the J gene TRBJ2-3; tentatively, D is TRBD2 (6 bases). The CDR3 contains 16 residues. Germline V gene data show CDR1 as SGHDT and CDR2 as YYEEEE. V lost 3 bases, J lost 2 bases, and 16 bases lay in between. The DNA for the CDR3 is TGTGCCAGCAGCTGGCGTGGAGGGGATATCACAGATACGCAGTATTTT. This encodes CASSWRGGDITDTQYF.

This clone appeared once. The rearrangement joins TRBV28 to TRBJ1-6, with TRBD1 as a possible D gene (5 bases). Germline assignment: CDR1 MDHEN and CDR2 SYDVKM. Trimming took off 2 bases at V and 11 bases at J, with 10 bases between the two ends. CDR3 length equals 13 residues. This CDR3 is CASSLDQGTPLHF. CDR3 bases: TGTGCCAGCAGTTTAGATCAGGGAACACCCCTCCACTTT.

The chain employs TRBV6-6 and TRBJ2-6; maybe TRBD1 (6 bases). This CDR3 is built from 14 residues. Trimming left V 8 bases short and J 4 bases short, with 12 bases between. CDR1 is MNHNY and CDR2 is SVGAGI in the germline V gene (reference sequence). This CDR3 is CASYTGLGANVLTF. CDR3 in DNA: TGTGCCAGCTACACAGGGCTCGGGGCCAACGTCCTGACTTTC.

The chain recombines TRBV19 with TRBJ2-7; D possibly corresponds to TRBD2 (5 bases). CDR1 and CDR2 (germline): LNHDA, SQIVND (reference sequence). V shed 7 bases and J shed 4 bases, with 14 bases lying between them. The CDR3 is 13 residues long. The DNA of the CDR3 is TGTGCCAGTAATCCGGGAACACCTTACGAGCAGTACGTC. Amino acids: CASNPGTPYEQYV.